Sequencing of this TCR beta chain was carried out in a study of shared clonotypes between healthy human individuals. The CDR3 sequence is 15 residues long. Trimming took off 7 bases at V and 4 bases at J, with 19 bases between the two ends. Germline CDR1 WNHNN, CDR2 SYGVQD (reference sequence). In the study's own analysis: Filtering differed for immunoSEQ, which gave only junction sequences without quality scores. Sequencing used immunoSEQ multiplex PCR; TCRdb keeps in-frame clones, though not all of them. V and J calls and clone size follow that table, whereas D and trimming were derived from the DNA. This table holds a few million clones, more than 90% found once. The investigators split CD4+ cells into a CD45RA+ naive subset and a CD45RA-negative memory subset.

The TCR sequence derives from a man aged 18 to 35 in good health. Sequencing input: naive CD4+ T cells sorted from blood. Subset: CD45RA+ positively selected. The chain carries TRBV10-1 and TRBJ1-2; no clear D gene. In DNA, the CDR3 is TGCGCCAGCACTCCCTTCCGGGCTGGATCCTATGGCTACACCTTC. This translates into CASTPFRAGSYGYTF.